Listed below are T cell receptor beta chains from one sample, sequenced in a study of CD8+ T cells in alopecia areata. Measured with immunoSEQ multiplex PCR; TCRdb has only the in-frame clones, and not every one. The table lists hundreds of thousands of clones, around two thirds of them singletons. The sequences come from CD4+ T cells sorted from blood, collected at week 0. The source is a human donor with alopecia areata. The CDR3 runs from the conserved cysteine through the conserved F or W. Fields, in order: V gene, J gene, clone size, D gene, CDR3 DNA, CDR3 protein. A D gene is named only where the DNA matches it firmly. Some rows have no size entry. The others give once, few or many, or a class for an expanded clone.

v_call: TRBV2
j_call: TRBJ2-3
clone_size: few
d_call: -
cdr3_nt: TGTGCCAGCAGTGTTGCAGGGGTTAGGACAGATACGCAGTATTTT
cdr3_aa: CASSVAGVRTDTQYF

v_call: TRBV30
j_call: TRBJ1-2
clone_size: -
d_call: TRBD1
cdr3_nt: TGTGCCTGGAGTCACGGACAGGACTATGGCTACACCTTC
cdr3_aa: CAWSHGQDYGYTF

v_call: TRBV10-3
j_call: TRBJ2-1
clone_size: -
d_call: -
cdr3_nt: TGTGCCAGCACGGGACAAACCTACAATGAGCAGTTCTTC
cdr3_aa: CASTGQTYNEQFF

v_call: TRBV29-1
j_call: TRBJ2-1
clone_size: -
d_call: TRBD2
cdr3_nt: TGCAGCGTTGTCGGAGGACTAGCGGGACCCACCTACAATGAGCAGTTCTTC
cdr3_aa: CSVVGGLAGPTYNEQFF

v_call: TRBV4-3
j_call: TRBJ2-7
clone_size: -
d_call: TRBD2
cdr3_nt: TGCGCCAGCAGCGAACTAGCGGGGGCCTACGAGCAGTACTTC
cdr3_aa: CASSELAGAYEQYF

v_call: TRBV29-1
j_call: TRBJ1-1
clone_size: -
d_call: -
cdr3_nt: TGCAGCGTTGCACGAGGGGCGACAGGGAACACTGAAGCTTTCTTT
cdr3_aa: CSVARGATGNTEAFF

v_call: TRBV29-1
j_call: TRBJ2-1
clone_size: few
d_call: -
cdr3_nt: TGCAGCTCTTCTAAGGGAACAGGGCGCTCCTACAATGAGCAGTTCTTC
cdr3_aa: CSSSKGTGRSYNEQFF

v_call: TRBV30
j_call: TRBJ2-1
clone_size: -
d_call: TRBD2
cdr3_nt: TGTGCCTGGGGGCTAGCGGGGGCGATCAATGAGCAGTTCTTC
cdr3_aa: CAWGLAGAINEQFF

v_call: TRBV6-5
j_call: TRBJ2-1
clone_size: -
d_call: TRBD2
cdr3_nt: TGTGCCAGCGGGGGGGAGACCTACAATGAGCAGTTCTTC
cdr3_aa: CASGGETYNEQFF

v_call: TRBV6-1
j_call: TRBJ2-6
clone_size: -
d_call: -
cdr3_nt: TGTGCCACCCGCTTCGGGTTCTCTGGGGCCAACGTCCTGACTTTC
cdr3_aa: CATRFGFSGANVLTF

v_call: TRBV4-3
j_call: TRBJ2-1
clone_size: -
d_call: TRBD2
cdr3_nt: TGCGCCAGCAGCCAAGGGGCTAGCGGGGGGTGGTATGAGCAGTTCTTC
cdr3_aa: CASSQGASGGWYEQFF

v_call: TRBV18
j_call: TRBJ2-1
clone_size: -
d_call: TRBD1
cdr3_nt: TGTGCCTGCTCAAAAGGGACAGGGAGCAATGAGCAGTTCTTC
cdr3_aa: CACSKGTGSNEQFF

v_call: TRBV6-6
j_call: TRBJ1-5
clone_size: -
d_call: TRBD1
cdr3_nt: TGTGCCAGCAGTTTAGGACAGGGGAGGCAGCCCCAGCATTTT
cdr3_aa: CASSLGQGRQPQHF

v_call: TRBV5-1
j_call: TRBJ2-3
clone_size: few
d_call: TRBD1
cdr3_nt: TGCGCCAGCAGCTTTGGGACAGCTAGCACAGATACGCAGTATTTT
cdr3_aa: CASSFGTASTDTQYF

v_call: TRBV30
j_call: TRBJ1-5
clone_size: few
d_call: -
cdr3_nt: TGTGCCTGGAGTGCTGGATTCAGTCAGCCCCAGCATTTT
cdr3_aa: CAWSAGFSQPQHF

v_call: TRBV27
j_call: TRBJ2-7
clone_size: -
d_call: TRBD2
cdr3_nt: TGTGCCAGCAGTCTCAGGGAGGGCTACGAGCAGTACTTC
cdr3_aa: CASSLREGYEQYF

v_call: TRBV7-2
j_call: TRBJ2-5
clone_size: -
d_call: -
cdr3_nt: TGTGCCAGCAGTCCTCAAGAGACCCAGTACTTC
cdr3_aa: CASSPQETQYF

v_call: TRBV29-1
j_call: TRBJ1-1
clone_size: -
d_call: -
cdr3_nt: TGCAGCGCTACGGGGAACACTGAAGCTTTCTTT
cdr3_aa: CSATGNTEAFF

v_call: TRBV2
j_call: TRBJ2-5
clone_size: -
d_call: -
cdr3_nt: TGTGCCGGACGACGTTCAGGGGAGACCCAGTACTTC
cdr3_aa: CAGRRSGETQYF

v_call: TRBV4-2
j_call: TRBJ2-1
clone_size: -
d_call: -
cdr3_nt: TGTGCCAGCAGCCCGCTCTTCGGTGAGCAGTTCTTC
cdr3_aa: CASSPLFGEQFF

v_call: TRBV6-5
j_call: TRBJ2-3
clone_size: -
d_call: TRBD1
cdr3_nt: TGTGCCAGCAGGCCATTAGGGACAGACACAGATACGCAGTATTTT
cdr3_aa: CASRPLGTDTDTQYF

v_call: TRBV9
j_call: TRBJ2-3
clone_size: -
d_call: TRBD2
cdr3_nt: TGTGCCAGCAGCGAGAGAGCGGGGGGGACAGATACGCAGTATTTT
cdr3_aa: CASSERAGGTDTQYF

v_call: TRBV7-2
j_call: TRBJ1-2
clone_size: -
d_call: TRBD1
cdr3_nt: TGTGCCAGCAGCGATCCCTCGGACAGGTCGTATGGAGGCTACACCTTC
cdr3_aa: CASSDPSDRSYGGYTF

v_call: TRBV27
j_call: TRBJ2-7
clone_size: -
d_call: TRBD2
cdr3_nt: TGTGCCAGCAGTTTATGGGAGGGCTCCTACGAGCAGTACTTC
cdr3_aa: CASSLWEGSYEQYF

v_call: TRBV6-5
j_call: TRBJ1-6
clone_size: -
d_call: -
cdr3_nt: TGTGCCAGCGGGCCGGGACTGTATAATTCACCCCTCCACTTT
cdr3_aa: CASGPGLYNSPLHF

v_call: TRBV6-5
j_call: TRBJ1-1
clone_size: -
d_call: -
cdr3_nt: TGTGCCAGCAGTGAATTGGTGGGCACTGAAGCTTTCTTT
cdr3_aa: CASSELVGTEAFF